These 22 T cell receptor beta chains originate from one sample sequenced in a study of CD8+ T cells in alopecia areata. Reverse transcription of extracted RNA yielded cDNA, which provided the sequencing template. Clones were read by immunoSEQ multiplex PCR, and TCRdb kept only the in-frame ones, dropping some. The table includes some 99,000 clones, less than 50% detected once. The specimen was CD4+ T cells sorted from blood. Source of these receptors: a human donor with alopecia areata.

The chain joins TRBV7-2 to TRBJ2-7; unclear D gene. The germline V gene has CDR1 SGHTA and CDR2 FQGNSA. The CDR3 contains 15 residues. V was cut by 5 bases and J by 9 bases, with 23 bases left in between. CDR3 nucleotides: TGTGCCAGCAGCCCCGTCGGTGGACGACAATATGGGCAGTACTTC. It is translated as CASSPVGGRQYGQYF.

This clone was seen a few times. This chain joins TRBV29-1 and TRBJ1-3, with a possible D match to TRBD1 (6 bases). Germline CDR1 is SQVTM and CDR2 is ANQGSEA. Between the trimmed V and J ends, which lost 4 bases and 4 bases, there was a span of 8 bases. There are 12 residues in the CDR3. This CDR3 is CSVGTEGNTIYF. CDR3 nucleotides: TGCAGCGTTGGGACAGAAGGAAACACCATATATTTT.

The rearrangement joins TRBV29-1 to TRBJ2-7; 7 bases fit TRBD2. Trimming cost V 6 bases and J 8 bases; bases outside gene matches: 19. Germline V gene sequence: CDR1 SQVTM, CDR2 ANQGSEA. CDR3 length: 15 residues. The CDR3 nucleotides read TGCAGCGTGGGGTCCGGTAGCTTAGGGGAGGGGAAGCAGTACTTC. Encoded protein: CSVGSGSLGEGKQYF.

The chain employs TRBV7-9 and TRBJ1-2; D is perhaps TRBD1 (6 bases). CDR1 SEHNR and CDR2 FQNEAQ come from the germline V gene (reference sequence). The CDR3 has 14 amino acids. The germline V and J ends were trimmed by 4 bases and 4 bases, with 13 bases remaining between them. The CDR3 loop is CASSSDQGTYGYTF. The DNA for the CDR3 is TGTGCCAGCAGCTCTGACCAGGGGACCTATGGCTACACCTTC. The full variable domain, its missing parts supplied by reference TRBV7-9 and TRBJ1-2, is DTGVSQNPRHKITKRGQNVTFRCDPISEHNRLYWYRQTLGQGPEFLTYFQNEAQLEKSRLLSDRFSAERPKGSFSTLEIQRTEQGDSAMYLCASSSDQGTYGYTFGSGTRLTVV.

J is TRBJ1-2 and V is TRBV28; no clear D gene. The CDR3 is made up of 13 amino acids. V lost 6 bases, J lost 4 bases, and 12 bases lay in between. The germline CDR1 and CDR2 sequences are MDHEN and SYDVKM. The CDR3 sequence: CASRVDISYGYTF. Written as DNA, the CDR3 is TGTGCCAGCAGGGTCGACATTTCCTATGGCTACACCTTC.

This clone was detected a few times. The J gene is TRBJ1-1, the V gene TRBV7-3; weak D call: TRBD1 (5 bases). Germline CDR1 is SGHTA and CDR2 is FQGTGA. The CDR3 extends over 13 amino acids. V was shortened by 4 bases and J by 6 bases, with 12 bases between the two germline ends. CDR3 coding DNA: TGTGCCAGCAGCTCCGAGCCGGGGGCTGAAGCTTTCTTT. This gives the protein CASSSEPGAEAFF. Looking up the rest from reference TRBV7-3 and TRBJ1-1 gives the full variable domain: GAGVSQTPSNKVTEKGKYVELRCDPISGHTALYWYRQSLGQGPEFLIYFQGTGAADDSGLPNDRFFAVRPEGSVSTLKIQRTERGDSAVYLCASSSEPGAEAFFGQGTRLTVV.

This clone was seen a few times. The V call is TRBV6-1, the J call TRBJ1-2, with D possibly matching TRBD1 (6 bases). The CDR3 covers 14 residues. CDR1 is MNHNS and CDR2 is SASEGT in the germline V gene. With 2 bases removed from V and 6 bases from J, the gap between germline ends came to 13 bases. The CDR3 protein is CASSERAGEDGYTF. CDR3 coding DNA: TGTGCCAGCAGTGAACGGGCAGGGGAGGATGGCTACACCTTC.

A few counts support this clone. This sequence joins TRBV29-1 and TRBJ2-3; the D is unclear. The CDR3 is 11 amino acids. The V end was cut by 4 bases, the J end by 2 bases, with 4 bases between. Looked up from germline, CDR1 is SQVTM and CDR2 is ANQGSEA. The CDR3 region is CSVGTTDTQYF. The CDR3, as DNA: TGCAGCGTTGGGACCACAGATACGCAGTATTTT.

The genes are TRBV30 and TRBJ1-5, with D unresolved. Germline assignment: CDR1 GTSNPN and CDR2 SVGIG (reference sequence). CDR3 length equals 13 residues. V was clipped by 0 bases and J by 5 bases, with 8 bases between them. The CDR3 here is CAWSVRVDQPQHF. CDR3 nucleotides: TGTGCCTGGAGTGTACGTGTGGATCAGCCCCAGCATTTT.

The chain recombines TRBV7-2 with TRBJ1-5; TRBD1 might be the D (6 bases). CDR1 and CDR2 from the germline V gene are SGHTA and FQGNSA. This CDR3 spans 13 amino acids. Trimming left V 1 base short and J 5 bases short, with 6 bases between. The CDR3 loop reads CASSLDRDQPQHF. DNA for the CDR3: TGTGCCAGCAGCTTAGACAGGGATCAGCCCCAGCATTTT.

This clone was seen a single time. The genes are TRBV30 and TRBJ2-5; tentative D call: TRBD2 (5 bases). V was cut by 3 bases and J by 3 bases, with 8 bases left in between. The CDR3 extends over 12 amino acids. The germline V gene encodes CDR1 GTSNPN and CDR2 SVGIG (reference sequence). The CDR3 DNA reads TGTGCCTGGAGACGGCGGGAAGAGACCCAGTACTTC. This translates into CAWRRREETQYF.

V and J are TRBV7-9 and TRBJ2-6; D is ambiguous. Germline CDR1 SEHNR, CDR2 FQNEAQ (reference sequence). Trimming removed 5 bases from V and 4 bases from J, with 9 bases in between. This CDR3 is 14 amino acids long. The CDR3 reads CASSPQAGANVLTF. CDR3 coding DNA: TGTGCCAGCAGCCCTCAGGCAGGGGCCAACGTCCTGACTTTC.

In this sample, this clone turned up a few times. The chain joins TRBV28 to TRBJ2-2; D is unclear. The germline V gene has CDR1 MDHEN and CDR2 SYDVKM. This CDR3 region has 13 residues. Trimming left V 8 bases short and J 4 bases short, with 11 bases between. CDR3 amino acids: CASHEWGTGELFF. The CDR3 DNA is TGTGCCAGCCACGAATGGGGCACCGGGGAGCTGTTTTTT.

As for this clone: In the same sample, other DNA sequences code for this CDR3. CDR3 in DNA: TGTGCCAGCAGTTACAGTTCAGGGAGGGAGACCCAGTACTTC. It codes for CASSYSSGRETQYF. The chain is built from TRBV6-5 and TRBJ2-5; weak D call: TRBD2 (6 bases). The germline gives CDR1 MNHEY, CDR2 SVGAGI. The CDR3 spans 14 residues. Trimming shortened V by 2 bases and J by 5 bases, and 12 bases separated the two germline ends.

The chain recombines TRBV30 with TRBJ1-6; weak D call: TRBD1 (6 bases). The CDR3 has 13 residues. The V end was cut by 8 bases, the J end by 13 bases, with 21 bases between. Germline CDR1 is GTSNPN and CDR2 is SVGIG (reference sequence). CDR3 loop: CAGTGQPRSPLHF. CDR3 DNA sequence: TGTGCCGGGACGGGACAACCGCGTAGTCCCCTCCACTTT.

This clone was seen a few times. The chain joins TRBV29-1 to TRBJ2-1; maybe TRBD1 (5 bases). With 0 bases removed from V and 5 bases from J, the gap between germline ends came to 11 bases. The germline V gene has CDR1 SQVTM and CDR2 ANQGSEA. This CDR3 has 14 residues. As DNA, the CDR3 is TGCAGCGTTGAAGAGCGACCAGGGAACAATGAGCAGTTCTTC. This sequence encodes CSVEERPGNNEQFF.

This chain joins TRBV29-1 and TRBJ2-2; TRBD1 matches 9 bases. CDR3 length: 14 amino acids. Germline CDR1 and CDR2: SQVTM and ANQGSEA. V shed 6 bases and J 7 bases; nucleotides not matched to a gene: 9. Here the CDR3 DNA reads TGCAGCGTACGCCGGGACAGGGACGTCGGGGAGCTGTTTTTT. This translates into CSVRRDRDVGELFF.

This clone turned up a few times. The chain joins TRBV30 to TRBJ1-2; D gene uncertain. There are 13 residues in the CDR3. Trimming took off 2 bases at V and 4 bases at J, with 11 bases between the two ends. The germline V gene has CDR1 GTSNPN and CDR2 SVGIG (reference sequence). The CDR3: CAWSSGESYGYTF. CDR3 nucleotide sequence: TGTGCCTGGAGTTCTGGGGAAAGCTATGGCTACACCTTC. Combining the CDR3 with reference TRBV30 and TRBJ1-2 gives the whole variable domain SQTIHQWPATLVQPVGSPLSLECTVEGTSNPNLYWYRQAAGRGLQLLFYSVGIGQISSEVPQNLSASRPQDRQFILSSKKLLLSDSGFYLCAWSSGESYGYTFGSGTRLTVV.

This chain connects TRBV7-3 to TRBJ1-1, with no clear D. This CDR3 has 13 amino acids. CDR1 and CDR2 from the germline V gene are SGHTA and FQGTGA. Trimming left V 5 bases short and J 4 bases short, with 11 bases between. This chain's CDR3 is CASSVTRVTEAFF. The CDR3 DNA sequence: TGTGCCAGCAGCGTGACTCGGGTCACTGAAGCTTTCTTT.

The V and J genes are TRBV4-2 and TRBJ2-3; D is ambiguous. This CDR3 spans 12 amino acids. Germline loops: CDR1 LGHNA, CDR2 YNFKEQ. V was clipped by 0 bases and J by 6 bases, with 4 bases between them. The DNA for the CDR3 is TGTGCCAGCAGCCAAGATGGCGATACGCAGTATTTT. This gives the protein CASSQDGDTQYF.

The V gene is TRBV7-9, the J gene TRBJ1-6; TRBD1 agrees at 8 bases. The CDR3 sequence is 15 residues long. V gave up 5 bases and J gave up 5 bases; unmatched junction bases: 5. Germline V gene data show CDR1 as SEHNR and CDR2 as FQNEAQ (reference sequence). The DNA for the CDR3 is TGTGCCAGCAGCCTAGTGACAGGGGATAATTCACCCCTCCACTTT. As protein: CASSLVTGDNSPLHF.

V and J are TRBV28 and TRBJ2-7; TRBD1 matches at 7 bases. The CDR3 spans 13 residues. V was pared by 6 bases and J by 2 bases, with 4 bases of the junction left unmatched. Germline V CDR1 and CDR2: MDHEN, SYDVKM. The CDR3 DNA reads TGTGCCAGCAGCACAGGGGCCGCCTACGAGCAGTACTTC. Protein product: CASSTGAAYEQYF.